This T cell receptor (beta chain) was recorded in a study of shared clonotypes between healthy human individuals. Turning to this clone: What it binds is unknown.

This table comes from immunoSEQ multiplex PCR, and its TCRdb copy is limited to in-frame clones, with some not included. This table has over 850,000 clones, approximately 80% appearing once. Whole-study results and caveats: Having only a few donors restricted how much genetic and exposure-history diversity was captured. Expectations were that clonotype sharing among donors would be affected by sequencing depth.

The donor population consisted of healthy HIV-negative adults with no recent acute infections or vaccinations. CD45RA-negative memory and CD45RA+ naive subsets were split from the CD4+ cells. In germline, CDR1 is SGHTS, CDR2 YDEGEE. Losses at the gene ends were 4 bases for V and 5 bases for J; bases not matched to a gene: 11. The CDR3 contains 15 residues. This TCR came from a man in his late teens or twenties in good health. Some clones in this sample may be carry-over from other donors' samples. The sample taken for sequencing was memory CD4+ T cells from PBMCs. The subset: CD45RA-negative fraction. V is TRBV5-8 and J is TRBJ2-5; 7 nucleotides match TRBD1. CDR3: CASSAGTALRETQYF. CDR3 DNA: TGTGCCAGCAGCGCCGGGACAGCTCTAAGGGAGACCCAGTACTTC.